This entry lists 10 T cell receptor beta chains sequenced from one sample in a study of OX40 agonist ivuxolimab in advanced cancers. Here immunoSEQ multiplex PCR was the method, and the copy in TCRdb shows in-frame clones only, minus some. The profile covers 60,000 to 75,000 clones, with 84% appearing a single time and around 25% taken by the ten largest. The material was CD4+ or CD8+ T cells sorted from blood, obtained in a trial of the OX40 agonist ivuxolimab. All receptors derive from an adult with an advanced solid tumor such as melanoma, head and neck, liver or kidney cancer.

The rearrangement uses TRBV5-5 and TRBJ2-7, with D possibly TRBD1 on 5 matching bases. V lost 3 bases to trimming and J lost 4 bases, with 14 bases between them. CDR1 is SGHKS, CDR2 YYEKEE, per germline (reference sequence). The CDR3 is 14 residues long. The CDR3 sequence: CASSYGQGGYEQYF. The CDR3 coding sequence is TGTGCCAGCAGCTACGGGCAGGGTGGGTACGAGCAGTACTTC. Looking up the rest from reference TRBV5-5 and TRBJ2-7 gives the full variable domain: DAGVTQSPTHLIKTRGQQVTLRCSPISGHKSVSWYQQVLGQGPQFIFQYYEKEERGRGNFPDRFSARQFPNYSSELNVNALLLGDSALYLCASSYGQGGYEQYFGPGTRLTVT.

This clone has a handful of counts. The rearrangement uses TRBV4-1 and TRBJ2-3; a possible D gene is TRBD2 (7 bases). The germline CDR1 and CDR2 sequences are MGHRA and YSYEKL. V lost 8 bases and J lost 0, with 12 bases in between. The CDR3 length is 14 residues. This chain's CDR3 is CASGGAASTDTQYF. The CDR3, as DNA: TGCGCCAGCGGGGGGGCGGCGAGCACAGATACGCAGTATTTT.

By share, this clone ranks as medium-sized. This sequence joins TRBV2 and TRBJ2-7; a possible D gene is TRBD2 (7 bases). Germline V gives CDR1 SNHLY, CDR2 FYNNEI. Trimming cost V 4 bases and J 5 bases, with 15 bases left between them. The CDR3 is 14 amino acids. The CDR3: CASSGGGVYDEQYF. The DNA for the CDR3 is TGTGCCAGCAGTGGAGGGGGGGTTTATGACGAGCAGTACTTC.

This clone was recorded a few times. This chain connects TRBV10-3 to TRBJ1-2; TRBD1 might be the D (6 bases). Trimming removed 2 bases at V and 8 bases at J, with 12 bases between. The V gene's germline CDR1 is ENHRY and CDR2 SYGVKD. This CDR3 has 13 amino acids. This CDR3 is CAISETGPGGYTF. In DNA, the CDR3 is TGTGCCATCAGTGAGACAGGGCCGGGAGGCTACACCTTC.

J is TRBJ2-6 and V is TRBV27, with 10 bases matching TRBD2. The V segment lost 4 bases and the J segment 0 bases; nucleotides outside the gene matches: 3. Germline lookup yields CDR1 MNHEY and CDR2 SMNVEV (reference sequence). The CDR3 sequence is 17 residues long. CDR3 loop: CASSWGLASSGANVLTF. CDR3 nucleotides: TGTGCCAGCAGTTGGGGACTAGCGAGCTCTGGGGCCAACGTCCTGACTTTC.

This clone was seen only once. The CDR3 sequence: CASSGRTRSTDTQYF. CDR3 sequence (DNA): TGTGCCAGCAGCGGAAGGACCCGGAGCACAGATACGCAGTATTTT. The chain carries TRBV2 and TRBJ2-3; D is undetermined. The CDR3 contains 15 residues. V was clipped by 6 bases and J by 0 bases, with 13 bases between them. Germline loops: CDR1 SNHLY, CDR2 FYNNEI.

This rearrangement joins TRBV2 to TRBJ1-1; 8 bases match TRBD1. V trimming: 2 bases; J trimming: 4 bases; junction bases outside the gene matches: 3. There are 14 residues in the CDR3. CDR1 and CDR2 from the germline V gene are SNHLY and FYNNEI. Here the CDR3 reads CASSELTGGTEAFF. CDR3 DNA sequence: TGTGCCAGCAGTGAACTTACAGGGGGCACTGAAGCTTTCTTT.

The rearrangement uses TRBV9 and TRBJ1-4; TRBD1 matches at 8 bases. This CDR3 spans 18 amino acids. The J segment lost 1 base and the V segment lost 0 bases, leaving 8 bases of the junction unmatched. From germline, CDR1 is SGDLS and CDR2 YYNGEE. The CDR3 is CASSVGTYDRGTNEKLFF. Written as DNA, the CDR3 is TGTGCCAGCAGCGTAGGGACATACGACAGGGGAACTAATGAAAAACTGTTTTTT.

The chain uses TRBV6-1 and TRBJ2-5, with 8 bases aligning to TRBD1. Germline loops: CDR1 MNHNS, CDR2 SASEGT. The CDR3 covers 16 residues. J was trimmed by 5 bases and V by 3 bases; bases with no gene match: 11. This chain's CDR3 is CASSELTAGGWETQYF. CDR3 nucleotide sequence: TGTGCCAGCAGTGAGCTTACGGCAGGGGGCTGGGAGACCCAGTACTTC.

The rearrangement joins TRBV7-2 to TRBJ2-5; no firm D call. This CDR3 is built from 11 residues. Germline V gene data show CDR1 as SGHTA and CDR2 as FQGNSA. V lost 5 bases, J lost 1 base, and 2 bases lay in between. This chain's CDR3 is CASSLQETQYF. The CDR3 bases are TGTGCCAGCAGCCTCCAAGAGACCCAGTACTTC.